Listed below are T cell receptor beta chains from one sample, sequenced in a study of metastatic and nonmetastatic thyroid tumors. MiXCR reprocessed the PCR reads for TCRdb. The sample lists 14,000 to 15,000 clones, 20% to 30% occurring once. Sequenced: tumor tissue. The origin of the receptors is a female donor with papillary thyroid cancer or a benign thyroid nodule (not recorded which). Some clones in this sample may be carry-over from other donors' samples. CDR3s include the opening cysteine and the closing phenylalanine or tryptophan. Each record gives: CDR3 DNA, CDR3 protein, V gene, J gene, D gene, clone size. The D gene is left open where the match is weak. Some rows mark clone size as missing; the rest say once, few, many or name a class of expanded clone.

DNA: TGTGCCAGCAGCTTAAGCGGGAGGGGCTACGAGCAGTACTTC
CDR3: CASSLSGRGYEQYF
V: TRBV11-2
J: TRBJ2-7
D: TRBD2
size: medium-sized

DNA: TGTGCCAGCAGTTTAGCGGGGGGCGGTTCAGGAGAGACCCAGTACTTC
CDR3: CASSLAGGGSGETQYF
V: TRBV28
J: TRBJ2-5
D: TRBD2
size: many

DNA: TGCGCCAGCAGCTTAAGTCCGGGACCTCCCTCCTACGAGCAGTACTTC
CDR3: CASSLSPGPPSYEQYF
V: TRBV5-1
J: TRBJ2-7
D: -
size: -

DNA: TGTGCCAGCAGCCAACAAGGACACTCTCGGGGCTACACCTTC
CDR3: CASSQQGHSRGYTF
V: TRBV4-2
J: TRBJ1-2
D: -
size: few

DNA: TGTGCCAGCAGTTACTCCGGGAGACAGGGGGGTCATGGCTACACCTTC
CDR3: CASSYSGRQGGHGYTF
V: TRBV6-2/TRBV6-3
J: TRBJ1-2
D: TRBD1
size: few

DNA: TGTGCCACCAGCCCAGGGGAGAGGACTGAAGCTTTCTTT
CDR3: CATSPGERTEAFF
V: TRBV15
J: TRBJ1-1
D: -
size: -

DNA: TGCGCCAGCAGCTTTACGAGGGGGAATTCACCCCTCCACTTT
CDR3: CASSFTRGNSPLHF
V: TRBV5-1
J: TRBJ1-6
D: -
size: -

DNA: TGTGCCAGCAGCATCACCGGCCGGGGGGAGGCTGAAGCTTTCTTT
CDR3: CASSITGRGEAEAFF
V: TRBV13
J: TRBJ1-1
D: -
size: -

DNA: TGTGCCAGCAGTGAAGGCTTGAAAAACACCGGGGAGCTGTTTTTT
CDR3: CASSEGLKNTGELFF
V: TRBV6-1
J: TRBJ2-2
D: -
size: medium-sized

DNA: TGTGCCACGTCCAATGGGGGGGGGCGGTCCGGGGAGCTTTTCTTT
CDR3: CATSNGGGRSGELFF
V: TRBV6-1
J: TRBJ2-2
D: -
size: few

DNA: TGTGCCACCACCCTTGGGATACAAGAGACCCAGTACTTC
CDR3: CATTLGIQETQYF
V: TRBV5-8
J: TRBJ2-5
D: -
size: many

DNA: TGTGCCAGCAGTCGGGACAGGGCTAATAGCAATCAGCCCCAGCATTTT
CDR3: CASSRDRANSNQPQHF
V: TRBV5-5
J: TRBJ1-5
D: TRBD1
size: many

DNA: TGTGCCAGTAGTATTGCCCATCGGGAGCTGTTTTTT
CDR3: CASSIAHRELFF
V: TRBV19
J: TRBJ2-2
D: -
size: few

DNA: TGCGCCAGCAGCTGGACTAGCGGGGCCACCGGGGAGCTGTTTTTT
CDR3: CASSWTSGATGELFF
V: TRBV5-1
J: TRBJ2-2
D: TRBD2
size: many

DNA: TGTGCCTCCGACGGCCTAAGCACAGATACGCAGTATTTT
CDR3: CASDGLSTDTQYF
V: TRBV30
J: TRBJ2-3
D: -
size: many

DNA: TGCGCCACCAAGAAATGGACAGGGCAGAGCACTGAAGCTTTCTTT
CDR3: CATKKWTGQSTEAFF
V: TRBV5-1
J: TRBJ1-1
D: TRBD1
size: -